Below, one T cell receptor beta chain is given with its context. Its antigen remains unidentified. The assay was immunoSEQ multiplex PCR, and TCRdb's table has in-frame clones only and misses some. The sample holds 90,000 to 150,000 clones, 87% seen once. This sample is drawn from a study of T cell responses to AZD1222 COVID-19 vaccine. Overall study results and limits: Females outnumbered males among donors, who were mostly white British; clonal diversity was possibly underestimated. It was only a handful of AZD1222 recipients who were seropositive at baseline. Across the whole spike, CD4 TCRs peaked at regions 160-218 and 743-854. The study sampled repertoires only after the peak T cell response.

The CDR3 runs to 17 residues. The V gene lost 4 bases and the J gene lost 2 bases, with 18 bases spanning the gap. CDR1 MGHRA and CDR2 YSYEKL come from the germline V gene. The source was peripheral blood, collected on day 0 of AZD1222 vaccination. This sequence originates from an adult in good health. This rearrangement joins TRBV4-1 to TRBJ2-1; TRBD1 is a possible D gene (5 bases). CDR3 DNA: TGCGCCAGCAGCCTCCTATACCTGGCAGGGCCCTACAATGAGCAGTTCTTC. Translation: CASSLLYLAGPYNEQFF.